Given below is one TCR beta chain in context. The antigen remains undetermined. This record belongs to a study of cytotoxic CD8 clonotypes in ibrutinib-treated CLL. Repertoires were generated with immunoSEQ multiplex PCR, while TCRdb's copy carries only in-frame clones and drops some. The sample has about 16,000 clones, 65% to 70% seen once; the top ten hold about 20%. Findings and caveats of the study: Clonality increased with ibrutinib response but returned toward baseline at progression.

The V gene lost 0 bases and the J gene lost 2 bases, with 8 bases spanning the gap. Germline values: CDR1 SGDLS, CDR2 YYNGEE. The CDR3 totals 14 residues. This chain uses TRBV9 with TRBJ2-5; a possible D gene is TRBD1 (5 bases). The material was PBMCs, obtained before ibrutinib treatment. The sequence derives from a human donor with chronic lymphocytic leukemia. The CDR3 nucleotides are TGTGCCAGCAGCGTAGGACAGACGCAAGAGACCCAGTACTTC. Protein product: CASSVGQTQETQYF.